These 20 T cell receptor beta chains originate from one sample sequenced in a study of CD8+CD57+ T cells in acquired aplastic anemia. The template for TCR beta VDJ and CDR3 sequence profiling was genomic DNA. TCRdb passed the reads through MiXCR, listing each CDR3 protein once. The table includes some 140,000 distinct CDR3 sequences, about 54% detected once. Selection for sequencing was limited to patients who had shown CD8+CD57+ cell expansion by flow cytometry. The specimen was sorted CD4+, CD8+, or CD8+CD57+ T cells (not recorded which) from PBMCs. The receptors were sampled from a human donor with aplastic anemia.

The chain uses TRBV19 and TRBJ2-3; the D is unclear. V was pared by 4 bases and J by 2 bases, with 13 bases between. The CDR3 is 15 amino acids. Germline V CDR1 and CDR2: LNHDA, SQIVND (reference sequence). CDR3 coding DNA: TGTGCCAGTAGTAGTCTGTTAGCCCTCACAGATACGCAGTATTTT. Translated, it gives CASSSLLALTDTQYF.

The chain joins TRBV7-8 to TRBJ1-5, with unresolved D. The length of the CDR3 is 13 residues. Deletions cut 0 bases from V and 4 bases from J, with 4 bases between. The germline gives CDR1 SGHVS, CDR2 FQNEAQ. CDR3 residues: CASSLAQNQPQHF. The CDR3 DNA follows: TGTGCCAGCAGCTTAGCGCAGAATCAGCCCCAGCATTTT.

This clonotype was recorded many times. The V and J genes are TRBV6-6 and TRBJ2-5; D is undetermined. The germline gives CDR1 MNHNY, CDR2 SVGAGI (reference sequence). Trimming removed 5 bases from V and 5 bases from J, with 9 bases in between. The CDR3 consists of 12 residues. Written as DNA, the CDR3 is TGTGCCAGCAGTACTCGCCCGGAGACCCAGTACTTC. It yields the protein CASSTRPETQYF.

Only a few counts were recorded for this clonotype. J is TRBJ1-5 and V is TRBV2; D gene unclear. The germline V and J ends were trimmed by 8 bases and 4 bases, with 6 bases remaining between them. The CDR3 is made up of 11 amino acids. Per the germline V gene, CDR1 is SNHLY and CDR2 is FYNNEI. CDR3: CASGVNQPQHF. The DNA for the CDR3 is TGTGCCAGCGGGGTTAATCAGCCCCAGCATTTT.

The chain has TRBV7-2 and TRBJ2-3; a possible D gene is TRBD2 (5 bases). The CDR3 contains 12 residues. In germline, CDR1 is SGHTA, CDR2 FQGNSA. The ends were cut back, 6 bases at V and 6 bases at J, with 10 bases in the middle. CDR3 DNA sequence: TGTGCCAGCAGGGTAGCGCCCGATACGCAGTATTTT. Translating it yields CASRVAPDTQYF.

The chain has TRBV5-1 and TRBJ1-2, with no clear D. CDR3 size: 14 residues. Trimming removed 6 bases from V and 5 bases from J, with 17 bases in between. Germline V gene data show CDR1 as SGHRS and CDR2 as YFSETQ. Here the CDR3 DNA reads TGCGCCAGCACCCTTGGAGGACGGACTTATGGCTACACCTTC. This translates into CASTLGGRTYGYTF.

As to this clonotype: A read error may explain this, as a much larger clone is one base away. The gene calls are TRBV6-1 and TRBJ2-7; D is perhaps TRBD1 or TRBD2 (5 bases each). V was pared by 0 bases and J by 7 bases, with 13 bases between. The CDR3 contains 14 residues. Germline CDR1 reads MNHNS; CDR2 reads SASEGT. CDR3 DNA: TGTGCCAGCAGTGAAGCCGGGGCGTTCTGGGAGCAGTACTTC. Translated: CASSEAGAFWEQYF.

This chain joins TRBV20-1 and TRBJ1-1; no reliable D call. CDR1 is DFQATT, CDR2 SNEGSKA, per germline (reference sequence). CDR3 length: 12 amino acids. V was shortened by 2 bases and J by 8 bases, with 12 bases between the two germline ends. The CDR3 nucleotides read TGCAGTGCTAGAACCACGACCCCCGAAGCTTTCTTT. This gives the protein CSARTTTPEAFF.

The chain has TRBV19 and TRBJ2-7; 9 nucleotides line up with TRBD1. CDR3 size: 13 residues. V shed 3 bases, J shed 5 bases, and the junction held 2 bases outside the gene matches. Per germline, CDR1 LNHDA and CDR2 SQIVND (reference sequence). The CDR3 DNA follows: TGTGCCAGTAGTATTACAGGGGGCAACGAGCAGTACTTC. Amino acid sequence: CASSITGGNEQYF.

The J gene is TRBJ1-5, the V gene TRBV20-1; TRBD1 aligns across 8 bases. Unmatched junction bases numbered 6, after V lost 5 bases and J lost 6 bases. This CDR3 is built from 13 residues. Germline values: CDR1 DFQATT, CDR2 SNEGSKA (reference sequence). DNA of the CDR3: TGCAGTGCTTGTCAGGGGGCGGGTCAGCCCCAGCATTTT. This gives the protein CSACQGAGQPQHF.

The V gene is TRBV6-2 or TRBV6-3, the J gene TRBJ1-1, with a weak D call TRBD1 (5 bases). This CDR3 is built from 12 residues. V was clipped by 5 bases and J by 7 bases, with 11 bases between them. Germline V CDR1 and CDR2: MNHEY, SVGEGT. The CDR3 sequence is CASSRRGVEAFF. CDR3 nucleotides: TGTGCCAGCAGTCGAAGAGGGGTTGAAGCTTTCTTT.

This chain joins TRBV5-4 and TRBJ2-7; 11 nucleotides line up with TRBD2. Trimming at V came to 4 bases and at J to 5 bases, leaving 5 bases not matched to a gene. This CDR3 has 14 residues. Germline CDR1 is SGHNT and CDR2 is YYREEE (reference sequence). The CDR3 DNA follows: TGTGCCAGCAGCCCCACTAGCGGGGGCCACGAGCAGTACTTC. It translates to CASSPTSGGHEQYF.

In this sample, this clonotype turned up many times. The rearrangement joins TRBV10-2 to TRBJ1-6, with a weak D call TRBD1 (5 bases). V dropped 7 bases and J dropped 8 bases, with 6 bases sitting between them. Per the germline V gene, CDR1 is WSHSY and CDR2 is SAAADI. This CDR3 has 11 residues. CDR3 coding DNA: TGCGCCAGCAAACAGGATTCACCCCTCCACTTT. Protein: CASKQDSPLHF.

The sample holds a few counts of this clonotype. This likely comes from a read error, as the CDR3 has no conserved phenylalanine or tryptophan at its end. V and J are TRBV5-1 and TRBJ2-7; 10 nucleotides line up with TRBD2. Germline V gene sequence: CDR1 SGHRS, CDR2 YFSETQ. The CDR3 length is 14 residues. Unmatched junction bases numbered 5, after V lost 7 bases and J lost 1 base. The CDR3 DNA sequence: TGCGCCAGCCGTTCTAGCGGGGGTTCCTACGAGCAGTACCTC. This encodes CASRSSGGSYEQYL.

This chain's CDR3 is CSARLGQGFSPLHF. The CDR3 DNA follows: TGCAGTGCTAGACTGGGACAGGGGTTTTCACCCCTCCACTTT. The chain uses TRBV20-1 and TRBJ1-6, with 10 bases aligning to TRBD1. The CDR3 contains 14 residues. The germline CDR1 and CDR2 sequences are DFQATT and SNEGSKA (reference sequence). V shed 2 bases, J shed 9 bases, and the junction held 4 bases outside the gene matches.

This clonotype was seen once. This chain uses TRBV12-3 or TRBV12-4 with TRBJ1-3; TRBD1 might be the D (5 bases). Trimming shortened V by 7 bases and J by 4 bases, and 14 bases separated the two germline ends. The CDR3 sequence is 14 residues long. CDR3 region: CASNGGGVGNTIYF. DNA of the CDR3: TGTGCCAGCAACGGGGGAGGGGTAGGAAACACCATATATTTT.

This clonotype was observed a single time. V gene TRBV29-1 combines with J gene TRBJ2-3; 10 nucleotides align to TRBD2. CDR3 size: 16 residues. Germline CDR1 reads SQVTM; CDR2 reads ANQGSEA. J was trimmed by 2 bases and V by 7 bases; bases with no gene match: 12. The CDR3 protein is CSALGLAGVTTDTQYF. Written as DNA, the CDR3 is TGCAGCGCTCTAGGGCTAGCGGGGGTCACCACAGATACGCAGTATTTT.

For this clonotype: The junction shows a germline mismatch at one end, possibly a read error. The chain links TRBV20-1 to TRBJ2-6, with a tentative D call TRBD1 (6 bases). This CDR3 contains 14 residues. CDR1 and CDR2 from the germline V gene are DFQATT and SNEGSKA (reference sequence). In DNA, the CDR3 is TGCAGTGCTAGAGAGGGTCCAGGGGCCTACGTCCTGACTTTC. It translates to CSAREGPGAYVLTF.

This clonotype has at least ten counts. The rearrangement links TRBV20-1 to TRBJ1-1, with a possible D match to TRBD1 (6 bases). This CDR3 contains 13 residues. Germline lookup yields CDR1 DFQATT and CDR2 SNEGSKA (reference sequence). Trimming took 1 base from V and 10 from J, leaving 16 bases between them. CDR3 DNA sequence: TGCAGTGCTAGAGCCCCGGACAGCTCGGGAGCTTTCTTT. Translating it yields CSARAPDSSGAFF.

This clonotype appeared many times. This chain joins TRBV5-1 and TRBJ1-6; 11 bases align to TRBD1. V shed 4 bases and J 14 bases; nucleotides not matched to a gene: 17. From germline, CDR1 is SGHRS and CDR2 YFSETQ. The CDR3 is 17 residues long. The CDR3 bases are TGCGCCAGCAGCGTTTGGGAAACCGGGACAGGGGGTTTCACCCTCCACTTT. Translating gives CASSVWETGTGGFTLHF.